This TCR beta chain is drawn from a study of glioma-infiltrating T cells after dendritic cell vaccination. Study-level information: Patients received three intradermal dendritic cell vaccine injections at biweekly intervals.

Primers: 60 V beta forward and 13 J beta reverse. The repertoire was sequenced with immunoSEQ multiplex PCR; TCRdb's copy has only in-frame clones and lacks some. The sample consists of 85,000 to 100,000 clones, 85% of them appearing once. A note on this clone: What it binds is not known.

Points from the study as a whole: Patients with more pretreatment TILs had longer time to progression and survival.

Time point described: after dendritic cell vaccination, including at tumor progression/relapse. Only patients with spare fresh-frozen tumor and over two years of follow-up were included. Trimming took 4 bases from V and 2 from J; bases not matched to a gene: 5. Germline CDR1 SGHTA, CDR2 FQGTGA. The CDR3 consists of 15 residues. The V and J genes are TRBV7-3 and TRBJ2-5, with TRBD1 matching 9 bases. This specimen was blood, taken after dendritic cell vaccination. The receptor was isolated from a human donor with glioblastoma. In nucleotides, the CDR3 is TGTGCCAGCAGCTCCCGGGACAGGGCGCAAGAGACCCAGTACTTC. This gives the protein CASSSRDRAQETQYF.